The 12 T cell receptor beta chains presented below share a single source sample, sequenced in a study of blood T cell repertoires in COVID-19. TCRdb's copy holds only in-frame clones and misses some; the assay was immunoSEQ multiplex PCR. In the table there are more than 450,000 clones, roughly 90% of which are singletons. The sequenced sample consisted of PBMCs or T cells enriched from blood (not recorded which). The receptors were sampled from a woman in her late teens or twenties who had recovered from COVID-19.

The rearrangement uses TRBV2 and TRBJ1-5, with D unresolved. The germline V and J ends were trimmed by 4 bases and 1 base, with 5 bases remaining between them. Germline CDR1 and CDR2: SNHLY and FYNNEI. The CDR3 has 13 amino acids. In DNA form, the CDR3 reads TGTGCCAGCAGTGTCGAGAGCAATCAGCCCCAGCATTTT. Translated, it gives CASSVESNQPQHF.

This sequence joins TRBV15 and TRBJ1-5; possible D gene TRBD1, 6 bases. Germline V gene lookup returns CDR1 LNHNV and CDR2 YYDKDF (reference sequence). This CDR3 has 14 residues. Trimming stripped 1 base from V and 7 bases from J, with 11 bases between. The CDR3 DNA reads TGTGCCACCAGCAGAGCGGGGGGCGAACAGCCCCAGCATTTT. Translated: CATSRAGGEQPQHF.

The genes are TRBV19 and TRBJ2-7; 12 nucleotides match TRBD2. The germline CDR1 and CDR2 sequences are LNHDA and SQIVND (reference sequence). The V segment lost 3 bases and the J segment 4 bases; nucleotides outside the gene matches: 4. This CDR3 region has 15 residues. CDR3 sequence: CASSISSGGAYEQYF. Written as DNA, the CDR3 is TGTGCCAGTAGTATCTCTAGCGGGGGGGCGTACGAGCAGTACTTC.

The chain couples TRBV28 to TRBJ2-7, with 8 bases identical to TRBD1. The germline V gene encodes CDR1 MDHEN and CDR2 SYDVKM. Unmatched junction bases numbered 9, after V lost 5 bases and J lost 0 bases. The CDR3 spans 16 residues. The CDR3 DNA sequence: TGTGCCAGCAGTCCGTTGAGGACAGGGAGCTCCTACGAGCAGTACTTC. Its protein is CASSPLRTGSSYEQYF. The full variable domain, its missing parts supplied by reference TRBV28 and TRBJ2-7, is DVKVTQSSRYLVKRTGEKVFLECVQDMDHENMFWYRQDPGLGLRLIYFSYDVKMKEKGDIPEGYSVSREKKERFSLILESASTNQTSMYLCASSPLRTGSSYEQYFGPGTRLTVT.

The genes are TRBV6-1 and TRBJ2-7; 10 nucleotides align to TRBD1. In germline, CDR1 is MNHNS, CDR2 SASEGT. There are 15 residues in the CDR3. V lost 3 bases, J lost 3 bases, and 5 bases stayed unmatched. This CDR3 is CASSERDRGYYEQYF. The CDR3 coding sequence is TGTGCCAGCAGTGAGAGGGACAGGGGATACTACGAGCAGTACTTC.

This sequence joins TRBV7-2 and TRBJ1-3; D remains ambiguous. Trimming left V 5 bases short and J 0 bases short, with 11 bases between. This CDR3 has 15 residues. The V gene's germline CDR1 is SGHTA and CDR2 FQGNSA. CDR3: CASSPEAISGNTIYF. The CDR3 DNA reads TGTGCCAGCAGCCCCGAGGCAATCTCTGGAAACACCATATATTTT.

The J gene is TRBJ1-3, the V gene TRBV27; D ambiguous. Trimming cost V 2 bases and J 2 bases, with 13 bases left between them. The CDR3 is made up of 16 amino acids. CDR1 is MNHEY and CDR2 is SMNVEV in the germline V gene (reference sequence). This chain's CDR3 is CASSLPGVLAGNTIYF. CDR3 DNA: TGTGCCAGCAGTTTACCCGGGGTGCTGGCTGGAAACACCATATATTTT.

This chain connects TRBV6-5 to TRBJ2-2; 10 nucleotides agree with TRBD2. The CDR3 length is 16 residues. J lost 8 bases, V lost 3 bases, and 9 bases had no gene match. CDR1 and CDR2 (germline): MNHEY, SVGAGI. The CDR3 spells CASSYTSGVGGGELFF. The CDR3 DNA reads as TGTGCCAGCAGTTATACTAGCGGGGTAGGAGGAGGGGAGCTGTTTTTT.

The rearrangement links TRBV4-1 to TRBJ1-2, with D possibly TRBD1 on 5 matching bases. The ends were cut back, 1 base at V and 4 bases at J, with 16 bases in the middle. CDR1 and CDR2 from the germline V gene are MGHRA and YSYEKL. This CDR3 comprises 16 residues. The CDR3 region has the DNA TGCGCCAGCAGCCAAGGACAGAGTACAGGTGGCTATGGCTACACCTTC. Its translation: CASSQGQSTGGYGYTF.

The chain employs TRBV7-9 and TRBJ1-2; 8 bases match TRBD1. CDR1 is SEHNR and CDR2 is FQNEAQ in the germline V gene (reference sequence). With V trimmed by 3 bases and J by 1 base, 4 bases remained unmatched. The CDR3 length is 15 residues. The CDR3 is CASSLTTGVNYGYTF. The CDR3 bases are TGTGCCAGCAGCTTGACGACAGGGGTTAACTATGGCTACACCTTC.

This chain uses TRBV2 with TRBJ1-1, with TRBD1 as a possible D gene (6 bases). Looked up from germline, CDR1 is SNHLY and CDR2 is FYNNEI. There are 13 residues in the CDR3. Trimming removed 6 bases from V and 3 bases from J, with 11 bases in between. The CDR3 here is CASRDRQDTEAFF. CDR3 nucleotides: TGTGCCAGCAGAGACAGGCAGGACACTGAAGCTTTCTTT.

J is TRBJ1-2 and V is TRBV6-4; weak D call: TRBD1 (6 bases). V was cut by 2 bases and J by 9 bases, with 10 bases left in between. The CDR3 is 12 amino acids. Germline CDR1 and CDR2: MRHNA and SNTAGT. The CDR3 DNA sequence: TGTGCCAGCAGTGACACGGGACACCGCTACACCTTC. Protein: CASSDTGHRYTF.